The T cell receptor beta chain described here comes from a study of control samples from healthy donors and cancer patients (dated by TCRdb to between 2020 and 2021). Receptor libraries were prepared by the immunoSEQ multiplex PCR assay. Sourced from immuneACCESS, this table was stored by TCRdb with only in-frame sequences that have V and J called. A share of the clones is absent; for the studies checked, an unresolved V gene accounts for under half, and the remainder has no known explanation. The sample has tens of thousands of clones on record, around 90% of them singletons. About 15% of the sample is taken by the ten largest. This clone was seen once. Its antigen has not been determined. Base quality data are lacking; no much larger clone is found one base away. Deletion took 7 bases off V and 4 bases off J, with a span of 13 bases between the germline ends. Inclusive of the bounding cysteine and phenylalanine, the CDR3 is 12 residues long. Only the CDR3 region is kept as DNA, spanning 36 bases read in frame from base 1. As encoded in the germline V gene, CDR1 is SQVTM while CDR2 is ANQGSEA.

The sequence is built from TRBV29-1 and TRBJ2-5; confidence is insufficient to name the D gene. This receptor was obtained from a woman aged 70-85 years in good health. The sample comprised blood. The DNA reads TGCAGCGGGGCCGGGCCAGTAGAGACCCAGTACTTC. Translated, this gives CSGAGPVETQYF. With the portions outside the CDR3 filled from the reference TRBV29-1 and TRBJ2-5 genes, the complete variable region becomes SAVISQKPSRDICQRGTSLTIQCQVDSQVTMMFWYRQQPGQSLTLIATANQGSEATYESGFVIDKFPISRPNLTFSTLTVSNMSPEDSSIYLCSGAGPVETQYFGPGTRLLVL.